These 20 T cell receptor beta chains share one sample of origin, sequenced in a study of T cell responses to AZD1222 COVID-19 vaccine. The protocol was immunoSEQ multiplex PCR, while the TCRdb copy is restricted to in-frame clones and leaves out a portion. The repertoire has 100,000 to 150,000 clones, 90% of them found once; the top ten carry less than 9%. This specimen consisted of peripheral blood, obtained on day 0 of AZD1222 vaccination. These receptors originate from an adult in good health.

The chain is built from TRBV7-9 and TRBJ2-2; a possible D gene is TRBD1 (6 bases). Deletions cut 7 bases from V and 4 bases from J, with 25 bases between. Germline V gene data show CDR1 as SEHNR and CDR2 as FQNEAQ (reference sequence). The CDR3 is made up of 18 amino acids. The CDR3, as DNA: TGTGCCAGCACCCTTCGGGGCAGGGGTTCAACGGCCACCGGGGAGCTGTTTTTT. Its protein product is CASTLRGRGSTATGELFF. The whole variable domain, filled in from reference TRBV7-9 and TRBJ2-2, reads DTGVSQNPRHKITKRGQNVTFRCDPISEHNRLYWYRQTLGQGPEFLTYFQNEAQLEKSRLLSDRFSAERPKGSFSTLEIQRTEQGDSAMYLCASTLRGRGSTATGELFFGEGSRLTVL.

The chain combines TRBV6-5 with TRBJ1-2; 8 bases are shared with TRBD1. This CDR3 has 13 residues. Trimming cost V 6 bases and J 8 bases; bases outside gene matches: 8. The germline CDR1 and CDR2 sequences are MNHEY and SVGAGI. The CDR3 spells CASRETGAGGYTF. The CDR3 nucleotides are TGTGCCAGCAGAGAGACAGGGGCCGGGGGCTACACCTTC.

The chain combines TRBV7-9 with TRBJ1-6, with D hard to call. Trimming cost V 3 bases and J 8 bases, with 8 bases left between them. The CDR3 loop spans 13 amino acids. The V gene's germline CDR1 is SEHNR and CDR2 FQNEAQ (reference sequence). CDR3 in amino acids: CASSFSGDSPLHF. The CDR3 nucleotides read TGTGCCAGCAGCTTTTCTGGGGATTCACCCCTCCACTTT.

This clone has more than one count but fewer than ten. The genes are TRBV9 and TRBJ1-2, with TRBD1 as a possible D gene (6 bases). This CDR3 spans 15 amino acids. The germline CDR1 and CDR2 sequences are SGDLS and YYNGEE. V lost 4 bases and J lost 4, with 17 bases in between. The CDR3 spells CASSTQLTGTYGYTF. CDR3 DNA: TGTGCCAGCAGCACCCAACTTACAGGGACCTATGGCTACACCTTC.

The chain is built from TRBV6-2 or TRBV6-3 and TRBJ1-5; 7 bases line up with TRBD1. The germline V gene has CDR1 MNHEY and CDR2 SVGEGT. V lost 2 bases to trimming and J lost 14 bases; unmatched junction nucleotides: 9. The CDR3 length is 13 residues. The CDR3 sequence is CASSYPPDRAKHF. The CDR3 DNA follows: TGTGCCAGCAGTTACCCGCCCGACAGGGCGAAGCATTTT.

V gene TRBV3-1 (or the pseudogene TRBV3-2) combines with J gene TRBJ1-3; D gene ambiguous. Germline V lookup: CDR1 LGHDT, CDR2 YNNKEL (reference sequence). CDR3 length: 13 amino acids. Trimming cost V 1 base and J 1 base, with 2 bases left between them. CDR3 protein: CASSQVSGNTIYF. The CDR3 DNA follows: TGTGCCAGCAGCCAAGTTTCTGGAAACACCATATATTTT.

This rearrangement joins TRBV28 to TRBJ1-1, with 7 bases fitting TRBD1. The CDR3 runs 13 residues. V lost 3 bases to trimming and J lost 8 bases; unmatched junction nucleotides: 6. Germline lookup yields CDR1 MDHEN and CDR2 SYDVKM. CDR3 region: CASSFPGGTEAFF. CDR3 DNA: TGTGCCAGCAGTTTCCCAGGGGGGACAGAAGCTTTCTTT. Full variable domain (missing parts from reference TRBV28 and TRBJ1-1): DVKVTQSSRYLVKRTGEKVFLECVQDMDHENMFWYRQDPGLGLRLIYFSYDVKMKEKGDIPEGYSVSREKKERFSLILESASTNQTSMYLCASSFPGGTEAFFGQGTRLTVV.

V and J are TRBV20-1 and TRBJ1-3, with TRBD1 matching 12 bases. After removal of 3 bases from V and 4 bases from J, the junction contained 7 bases not matched to a gene. This CDR3 contains 16 residues. Germline lookup yields CDR1 DFQATT and CDR2 SNEGSKA (reference sequence). The CDR3 DNA reads TGCAGTGCTAGTCCCGGGACAGGGGGCTCGGGAAACACCATATATTTT. Translation: CSASPGTGGSGNTIYF.

The chain couples TRBV5-8 to TRBJ2-3; TRBD1 matches 10 bases. This CDR3 has 16 residues. Looked up from germline, CDR1 is SGHTS and CDR2 is YDEGEE. V was pared by 0 bases and J by 4 bases, with 5 bases of the junction left unmatched. The CDR3 DNA follows: TGTGCCAGCAGCTTGGGACAGGGGGCGGGCCCAGATACGCAGTATTTT. Amino acid sequence: CASSLGQGAGPDTQYF. Complete variable domain (other parts from reference TRBV5-8 and TRBJ2-3): EAGVTQSPTHLIKTRGQQATLRCSPISGHTSVYWYQQALGLGLQFLLWYDEGEERNRGNFPPRFSGRQFPNYSSELNVNALELEDSALYLCASSLGQGAGPDTQYFGPGTRLTVL.

This clone was picked up one time. The CDR3 spells CAWSKVYNEQFF. DNA of the CDR3: TGTGCCTGGAGTAAGGTCTACAATGAGCAGTTCTTC. The chain combines TRBV30 with TRBJ2-1; no definite D call. The CDR3 loop spans 12 amino acids. The V end lost 2 bases, the J end lost 3 bases, and 5 bases lay between the germline ends. Germline assignment: CDR1 GTSNPN and CDR2 SVGIG (reference sequence). Together with reference TRBV30 and TRBJ2-1, the CDR3 gives the full variable domain: SQTIHQWPATLVQPVGSPLSLECTVEGTSNPNLYWYRQAAGRGLQLLFYSVGIGQISSEVPQNLSASRPQDRQFILSSKKLLLSDSGFYLCAWSKVYNEQFFGPGTRLTVL.

The chain has TRBV5-5 and TRBJ1-1; tentative D call: TRBD1 (5 bases). CDR1 is SGHKS, CDR2 YYEKEE, per germline (reference sequence). Trimming stripped 6 bases from V and 0 bases from J, with 18 bases between. The CDR3 length is 16 residues. In nucleotides, the CDR3 is TGTGCCAGCACCCCATGGGGGAAACATTTGAACACTGAAGCTTTCTTT. As protein: CASTPWGKHLNTEAFF. The variable domain in full, completed from reference TRBV5-5 and TRBJ1-1, reads DAGVTQSPTHLIKTRGQQVTLRCSPISGHKSVSWYQQVLGQGPQFIFQYYEKEERGRGNFPDRFSARQFPNYSSELNVNALLLGDSALYLCASTPWGKHLNTEAFFGQGTRLTVV.

The chain employs TRBV21-1 and TRBJ2-2; TRBD1 is the table's D call and was not checked against the DNA. TRBV21-1 is labeled a pseudogene. This CDR3 contains 18 residues. In nucleotides, the CDR3 is TGTGCCAGCAGCAAAAAAAGGTGGGACAGGGGGTTGACCGGGGAGCTGTTTTTT. Translation gives CASSKKRWDRGLTGELFF.

The gene calls are TRBV13 and TRBJ1-4; TRBD1 agrees at 10 bases. The V gene's germline CDR1 is PRHDT and CDR2 FYEKMQ (reference sequence). This CDR3 region has 16 residues. V gave up 0 bases and J gave up 8 bases; unmatched junction bases: 6. The CDR3 here is CASSLGGRGQGEKLFF. CDR3 DNA: TGTGCCAGCAGCTTAGGAGGAAGGGGACAGGGGGAAAAACTGTTTTTT.

The chain is built from TRBV5-6 and TRBJ1-6; possible D gene TRBD1, 5 bases. CDR1 SGHDT and CDR2 YYEEEE come from the germline V gene. This CDR3 spans 14 amino acids. Deletions cut 4 bases from V and 10 bases from J, with 15 bases between. This chain's CDR3 is CASSVAGVRSPLHF. DNA of the CDR3: TGTGCCAGCAGCGTAGCGGGGGTCAGATCACCCCTCCACTTT.

This chain links TRBV29-1 with TRBJ1-5; 8 nucleotides align to TRBD1. Germline trimming cut 6 bases from V and 8 bases from J; bases unmatched to any gene: 6. Germline V CDR1 and CDR2: SQVTM, ANQGSEA. The CDR3 spans 12 residues. The CDR3, as DNA: TGCAGCGTCGGGACAGGTTTGGAGCCCCAGCATTTT. Protein product: CSVGTGLEPQHF. Full variable domain (missing parts from reference TRBV29-1 and TRBJ1-5): SAVISQKPSRDICQRGTSLTIQCQVDSQVTMMFWYRQQPGQSLTLIATANQGSEATYESGFVIDKFPISRPNLTFSTLTVSNMSPEDSSIYLCSVGTGLEPQHFGDGTRLSIL.

As regards this clone: At one end the junction does not follow the germline gene, possibly because of a read error. J is TRBJ1-1 and V is TRBV5-4; D gene uncertain. Germline CDR1 is SGHNT and CDR2 is YYREEE (reference sequence). This CDR3 contains 11 residues. CDR3 loop: CASSLGMGSVF. The CDR3 coding sequence is TGTGCCAGCAGCTTGGGGATGGGGAGTGTCTTT.

The V and J genes are TRBV28 and TRBJ1-2, with 12 bases aligning to TRBD1. Germline-derived CDR1 and CDR2 are MDHEN and SYDVKM. The CDR3 is made up of 16 amino acids. V lost 1 base and J lost 3; bases outside the gene matches: 3. The CDR3 region is CASSLSGTGGYYGYTF. The CDR3 DNA follows: TGTGCCAGCAGTTTATCCGGGACAGGGGGCTACTATGGCTACACCTTC.

This clone was recorded only once. This chain connects TRBV29-1 to TRBJ1-2, with D possibly TRBD1 on 5 matching bases. Germline V gene sequence: CDR1 SQVTM, CDR2 ANQGSEA. V gave up 6 bases and J gave up 8 bases, with 16 bases separating them. This CDR3 comprises 12 residues. CDR3 bases: TGCAGCGTAGCGACAGCCGCCGGGGGCTACACCTTC. This translates into CSVATAAGGYTF.

The table lists this clone with a few counts. The chain has TRBV7-6 and TRBJ1-4; D gene ambiguous. CDR3 length: 18 amino acids. The V end was cut by 5 bases, the J end by 1 base, with 20 bases between. Germline V CDR1 and CDR2: SGHVS, FNYEAQ. CDR3 nucleotide sequence: TGTGCCAGCAGCCCCGCCTTAAGCGCCTGGGGAACTAATGAAAAACTGTTTTTT. Protein sequence: CASSPALSAWGTNEKLFF.

The rearrangement links TRBV28 to TRBJ1-5; no firm D call. V dropped 5 bases and J dropped 4 bases, with 15 bases sitting between them. The CDR3 spans 15 residues. The germline CDR1 and CDR2 sequences are MDHEN and SYDVKM. DNA of the CDR3: TGTGCCAGCAGTGCCCTGGGGATAGGTAATCAGCCCCAGCATTTT. Its protein product is CASSALGIGNQPQHF. The whole variable domain, filled in from reference TRBV28 and TRBJ1-5, reads DVKVTQSSRYLVKRTGEKVFLECVQDMDHENMFWYRQDPGLGLRLIYFSYDVKMKEKGDIPEGYSVSREKKERFSLILESASTNQTSMYLCASSALGIGNQPQHFGDGTRLSIL.